A single sample gave rise to the 16 T cell receptor beta chains below, sequenced in a study of T cell changes during pregnancy in multiple sclerosis. Repertoires were generated with immunoSEQ multiplex PCR, while TCRdb's copy carries only in-frame clones and drops some. This sample has tens of thousands of clones, with more than 70% found just once. The sequenced sample was CD8+ T cells from peripheral blood mononuclear cells, obtained after pregnancy. These receptor sequences come from a female donor in good health, enrolled as a control in a pregnancy study.

V usage is TRBV30 and J usage is TRBJ1-2, with a tentative D call TRBD1 (5 bases). This CDR3 is 13 amino acids long. The V and J ends lost 5 bases and 4 bases respectively, with 14 bases between them. Germline V gene data show CDR1 as GTSNPN and CDR2 as SVGIG (reference sequence). CDR3: CAWDSDTPYGYTF. The CDR3 nucleotides read TGTGCCTGGGACAGTGACACTCCCTATGGCTACACCTTC.

Here the CDR3 reads CASSQDGQISSYNSPLHF. DNA of the CDR3: TGCGCCAGCAGCCAAGATGGACAGATTAGCTCCTATAATTCACCCCTCCACTTT. The J gene is TRBJ1-6, the V gene TRBV4-3, with a tentative D call TRBD1 (6 bases). V was trimmed by 0 bases and J by 0 bases, leaving 12 bases between them. The length of the CDR3 is 18 residues. Germline CDR1 reads LGHNA; CDR2 reads YSLEER.

V and J are TRBV9 and TRBJ2-1; D is perhaps TRBD2 (7 bases). CDR1 SGDLS and CDR2 YYNGEE come from the germline V gene. The CDR3 extends over 16 amino acids. Deletions cut 3 bases from V and 8 bases from J, with 21 bases between. CDR3 nucleotides: TGTGCCAGCAGCGGAAAGGGGGGGGCTTATAAGGATGAGCAGTTCTTC. Translating gives CASSGKGGAYKDEQFF.

This chain joins TRBV28 and TRBJ2-5, with 12 bases fitting TRBD1. Gene TRBJ2-7 matches the end of the DNA better, so the J call may be wrong. The CDR3 contains 14 residues. CDR1 MDHEN and CDR2 SYDVKM come from the germline V gene. The CDR3 DNA follows: TGTGCCAGCAGTCTCGGGACAGGGGGCTCCGAGCAGTACTTC. This sequence encodes CASSLGTGGSEQYF.

The rearrangement uses TRBV5-1 and TRBJ2-3, with 11 bases aligning to TRBD2. The CDR3 consists of 19 residues. CDR1 and CDR2 (germline): SGHRS, YFSETQ. V lost 4 bases to trimming and J lost 0 bases; unmatched junction nucleotides: 13. The CDR3 coding sequence is TGCGCCAGCAGCCCGGGGACTAGCGGATCCCGACGAAGCACAGATACGCAGTATTTT. This translates into CASSPGTSGSRRSTDTQYF. Full variable domain (outside the CDR3, taken from reference TRBV5-1 and TRBJ2-3): KAGVTQTPRYLIKTRGQQVTLSCSPISGHRSVSWYQQTPGQGLQFLFEYFSETQRNKGNFPGRFSGRQFSNSRSEMNVSTLELGDSALYLCASSPGTSGSRRSTDTQYFGPGTRLTVL.

The rearrangement joins TRBV4-1 to TRBJ2-5; unclear D gene. Germline V gene lookup returns CDR1 MGHRA and CDR2 YSYEKL. The CDR3 has 14 residues. Trimming took off 0 bases at V and 5 bases at J, with 10 bases between the two ends. CDR3 in DNA: TGCGCCAGCAGCCAAGATACGGTACGGGAGACCCAGTACTTC. Translation: CASSQDTVRETQYF.

The J gene is TRBJ1-2, the V gene TRBV5-6, with a weak D call TRBD1 (6 bases). The length of the CDR3 is 14 residues. Trimming pared 0 bases from V and 2 bases from J, leaving 8 bases between. Germline lookup yields CDR1 SGHDT and CDR2 YYEEEE. The CDR3 nucleotides are TGTGCCAGCAGCTTGGGCCAGGGGAACTATGGCTACACCTTC. Protein sequence: CASSLGQGNYGYTF.

The V call is TRBV7-9, the J call TRBJ2-7; D not certain. The CDR3 has 11 amino acids. Trimming stripped 5 bases from V and 5 bases from J, with 7 bases between. Germline V lookup: CDR1 SEHNR, CDR2 FQNEAQ (reference sequence). The CDR3 DNA reads as TGTGCCAGCAGCCCTCTCCACGAGCAGTACTTC. Translating gives CASSPLHEQYF.

The chain recombines TRBV5-1 with TRBJ1-2; TRBD1 matches 8 bases. Germline V gene lookup returns CDR1 SGHRS and CDR2 YFSETQ. The CDR3 covers 15 residues. J gave up 8 bases and V 0 bases, and 9 bases lay outside the gene matches. The CDR3 sequence: CASSLVETGVGGYTF. The CDR3 DNA sequence: TGCGCCAGCAGCTTGGTTGAGACAGGGGTCGGAGGCTACACCTTC. Full variable domain (remainder filled in from reference TRBV5-1 and TRBJ1-2): KAGVTQTPRYLIKTRGQQVTLSCSPISGHRSVSWYQQTPGQGLQFLFEYFSETQRNKGNFPGRFSGRQFSNSRSEMNVSTLELGDSALYLCASSLVETGVGGYTFGSGTRLTVV.

This chain connects TRBV25-1 to TRBJ2-1; tentatively, D is TRBD2 (6 bases). CDR3 length: 16 residues. V was clipped by 0 bases and J by 0 bases, with 9 bases between them. CDR1 is MGHDK, CDR2 SYGVNS, per germline. This CDR3 is CASSEYGTYSYNEQFF. The CDR3 DNA sequence: TGTGCCAGCAGTGAATACGGGACTTACTCCTACAATGAGCAGTTCTTC.

This clone occurred once. The chain recombines TRBV18 with TRBJ2-3, with 8 positions matching TRBD1. V lost 3 bases and J lost 2; bases outside the gene matches: 7. Germline lookup yields CDR1 KGHSH and CDR2 LQKENI. The CDR3 totals 16 residues. This CDR3 reads CASSPQGQGVTDTQYF. DNA for the CDR3: TGTGCCAGCTCACCCCAAGGACAGGGTGTCACAGATACGCAGTATTTT.

The V call is TRBV27, the J call TRBJ2-2, with TRBD2 matching over 9 bases. Germline trimming cut 4 bases from V and 7 bases from J; bases unmatched to any gene: 7. Germline V gives CDR1 MNHEY, CDR2 SMNVEV (reference sequence). This CDR3 contains 15 residues. In DNA form, the CDR3 reads TGTGCCAGCAGTTGGGGTAGCGGGGGTAGCGGGGAGCTGTTTTTT. Its translation: CASSWGSGGSGELFF.

V usage is TRBV28 and J usage is TRBJ1-6, with 7 positions matching TRBD1. Germline CDR1 MDHEN, CDR2 SYDVKM. The CDR3 sequence is 15 residues long. The V segment lost 8 bases and the J segment 5 bases; nucleotides outside the gene matches: 9. The CDR3 region has the DNA TGTGCCAGCTCAACCCCAGGACAGGATAATTCACCCCTCCACTTT. This translates into CASSTPGQDNSPLHF.

The chain carries TRBV6-5 and TRBJ1-2; the D is unclear. The V gene lost 0 bases and the J gene lost 8 bases, with 10 bases spanning the gap. This CDR3 region has 13 residues. Germline CDR1 is MNHEY and CDR2 is SVGAGI. CDR3 protein: CASSYSGTNGYTF. For the CDR3, the DNA is TGTGCCAGCAGTTACTCTGGTACAAACGGCTACACCTTC.

The CDR3 nucleotides read TGTGCCAGCAGCCCAAAGGGACAGTACCAAGAGACCCAGTACTTC. This codes for CASSPKGQYQETQYF. J is TRBJ2-5 and V is TRBV13, with 7 bases aligning to TRBD1. V gave up 5 bases and J gave up 0 bases; unmatched junction bases: 6. The CDR3 runs to 15 residues. Looked up from germline, CDR1 is PRHDT and CDR2 is FYEKMQ (reference sequence).

The V and J genes are TRBV6-1 and TRBJ2-1; 7 positions agree with TRBD2. CDR1 and CDR2 (germline): MNHNS, SASEGT. V shed 1 base and J 3 bases; nucleotides not matched to a gene: 6. The CDR3 spans 16 residues. As DNA, the CDR3 is TGTGCCAGCAGTGAAGAAGCCGGGGGGTTCTACAATGAGCAGTTCTTC. Amino acids: CASSEEAGGFYNEQFF.